This is a list of T cell receptor beta chains from one sample in a study of identical twins. MiXCR, applied by TCRdb to the 5' RACE reads, yields one record per CDR3 protein. The table records approximately 280,000 distinct CDR3 sequences, 8% to 9% of them present only once. These records were also assigned to another study, of yellow fever vaccine responses in identical twins.

The specimen was memory (CD45RO+) T cells sorted from blood. The receptors derive from a young woman in good health. The CDR3 runs from the conserved cysteine through the conserved F or W. The D gene is left open where the match is weak. Some rows mark clone size as missing; the rest say once, few, many or name a class of expanded clone.

V	size	J	D	DNA	CDR3
TRBV29-1	-	TRBJ2-2	TRBD1	TGCAGCGTCCGGACAGGGGCGAACACCGGGGAGCTGTTTTTT	CSVRTGANTGELFF
TRBV3-1	-	TRBJ2-1	-	TGTGCCAGCAGCCAAGATTACCAGCCTTACTACAATGAGCAGTTCTTC	CASSQDYQPYYNEQFF
TRBV10-3	many	TRBJ2-1	-	TGTGCCATCAGTGCGTCCCACGGGGATGAGCAGTTCTTC	CAISASHGDEQFF
TRBV5-5	many	TRBJ2-5	-	TGTGCCAGCAGCTTGAGGGACATAGGAGGAGGAGTGGAGACCCAGTACTTC	CASSLRDIGGGVETQYF
TRBV5-1	few	TRBJ2-5	TRBD2	TGCGCCAGCAGCCCTCGAGGGACTAGCGGGGGGGCGAAGGAGACCCAGTACTTC	CASSPRGTSGGAKETQYF
TRBV14	-	TRBJ2-3	-	TGTGCCAGCAGCTACGGAAAGACAGATACGCAGTATTTT	CASSYGKTDTQYF
TRBV25-1	-	TRBJ1-1	-	TGTGCCAGCATCAGGGCCCAAAAAGCTTTCTTT	CASIRAQKAFF
TRBV2	-	TRBJ2-1	-	TGTGCCAGCAGTGAAGGCCCGGGTAGGAGTAACAATGAGCAGTTCTTC	CASSEGPGRSNNEQFF
TRBV6-1	few	TRBJ2-7	TRBD2	TGTGCCAGCAGGAGCGGGAGTATGTACGAGCAGTACTTC	CASRSGSMYEQYF
TRBV7-2	-	TRBJ1-1	-	TGTGCCAGCAGCTTATTGGGGATCACTGAAGCTTTCTTT	CASSLLGITEAFF
TRBV19	few	TRBJ2-2	TRBD1	TGTGCCAGTAGGACAGGGATGGCCGGGGAGCTGTTTTTT	CASRTGMAGELFF
TRBV6-1	-	TRBJ1-2	TRBD1	TGTGCCAGCAGCCGCGACAGGGGTGCTAACTATGGCTACACCTTC	CASSRDRGANYGYTF
TRBV6-5	few	TRBJ2-1	TRBD2	TGTGCCAGCAGCCGTCGACCCGGGACTAGCGGGGGGACGTTGGGCAATGAGCAGTTCTTC	CASSRRPGTSGGTLGNEQFF
TRBV5-1	many	TRBJ2-7	-	TGCGCCAGCAGCTTGGCCAGGGGGGCGAGAGAGCAGTACTTC	CASSLARGAREQYF
TRBV20-1	-	TRBJ1-1	TRBD1	TGCAGTGCGACCCGAGAGGGGGCCCACACTGAAGCTTTCTTT	CSATREGAHTEAFF
TRBV20-1	few	TRBJ1-6	-	TGCAGTGCTAGAGAGATAGAGAATAGCCCTCAGTCACCCCTCCACTTT	CSAREIENSPQSPLHF
TRBV6-1	few	TRBJ2-5	-	TGTGCCAGCAAACCCCCGGGACCCATGGACTTTTCGGAGACCCAGTACTTC	CASKPPGPMDFSETQYF
TRBV6-1	-	TRBJ2-2	-	TGTGCCAGCAATAGGGACATCACCGGGGAGCTGTTTTTT	CASNRDITGELFF
TRBV10-3	-	TRBJ1-2	-	TGTGCCATCAGTGAGTCGGTGGGTCGTCTGGCTGGCTACACCTTC	CAISESVGRLAGYTF
TRBV15	many	TRBJ1-5	-	TGTGCCACCAGCAGAGATCCGGGCAGGGAAAGGCATTTT	CATSRDPGRERHF
TRBV24-1	many	TRBJ2-1	-	TGTGCCACCAGTGATTCGCGGAGCTCCTACAATGAGCAGTTCTTC	CATSDSRSSYNEQFF
TRBV19	-	TRBJ2-3	-	TGTGCCAGTAGTAACCCGACGCTGTATAAGGGTACGCAGTATTTT	CASSNPTLYKGTQYF
TRBV5-6	-	TRBJ2-3	-	TGTGCCAGCAGCTCGGGCGTCGCTAGCACAGATACGCAGTATTTT	CASSSGVASTDTQYF
TRBV20-1	-	TRBJ1-1	-	TGCAGTGCGAAGGGTCCAGTGAACACTGAAGCTTTCTTT	CSAKGPVNTEAFF
TRBV4-2	many	TRBJ2-2	TRBD1	TGTGCCAGCAGCCAAGATCTGGGACAGGGATTGAACACCGGGGAGCTGTTTTTT	CASSQDLGQGLNTGELFF
TRBV2	-	TRBJ2-1	TRBD1	TGTGCCAGCAGTGGGGACAGGGGCTCCTACAATGAGCAGTTCTTC	CASSGDRGSYNEQFF
TRBV16	many	TRBJ1-5	-	TGTGCCAGCAGCCAATCGACAGGATTGACCTATAGCAATCAGCCCCAGCATTTT	CASSQSTGLTYSNQPQHF
TRBV12-3/TRBV12-4	once	TRBJ2-2	TRBD1	TGTGCCAGCAAGGCCGGGACAGGCTTTACCGGGGAGCTGTTTTTT	CASKAGTGFTGELFF
TRBV27	-	TRBJ2-2	-	TGTGCCAGCAGTCCGTCGGGGGGCCCCACCGGGGAGCTGTTTTTT	CASSPSGGPTGELFF
TRBV20-1	many	TRBJ2-3	TRBD1	TGCAGTGCTAGAAAACAGGGGGCCGTTTCAGATACGCAGTATTTT	CSARKQGAVSDTQYF
TRBV12-3/TRBV12-4	many	TRBJ1-1	-	TGTGCCAGCAGTTCCTCGTCTCTGAACACTGAAGCTTTCTTT	CASSSSSLNTEAFF
TRBV4-1	many	TRBJ2-5	-	TGCGCCAGCAGCCAAGTCGGGAGTTTCGGGGAGACCCAGTACTTC	CASSQVGSFGETQYF
TRBV10-2	many	TRBJ1-1	-	TGCGCCAGCAGTGAAACTGGCCGGACTGAAGCTTTCTTT	CASSETGRTEAFF
TRBV5-5	many	TRBJ2-1	-	TGTGCCAGCAGCTTGGCCGCAGGGTACAATGAGCAGTTCTTC	CASSLAAGYNEQFF
TRBV7-9	many	TRBJ1-5	-	TGTGCCAGCAGCTTAGGAGCAGAAAGCAATCAGCCCCAGCATTTT	CASSLGAESNQPQHF
TRBV5-1	many	TRBJ2-3	TRBD2	TGCGCCAGCAGCTTGGCCGGATCGGGGGGGTTCACAGATACGCAGTATTTT	CASSLAGSGGFTDTQYF
TRBV6-5	-	TRBJ2-2	TRBD2	TGTGCCAGCAGTTACGGGCTAGCGGGGAACGGGGAGCTGTTTTTT	CASSYGLAGNGELFF
TRBV20-1	many	TRBJ1-4	-	TGCAGTGCTAGTTACCCAGGGTCGACGGAAAAACTGTTTTTT	CSASYPGSTEKLFF
TRBV27	-	TRBJ2-1	TRBD1	TGTGCCAGCAGTCCCCGCGGGACAGGGGCCGGGTTTAACAATGAGCAGTTCTTC	CASSPRGTGAGFNNEQFF
TRBV29-1	many	TRBJ2-3	-	TGCAGCGTTCTGACAAGTACTAGCACAGATACGCAGTATTTT	CSVLTSTSTDTQYF
TRBV10-3	-	TRBJ2-5	-	TGTGCCACCAGGGGGGGCGGGGAAGAGACCCAGTACTTC	CATRGGGEETQYF